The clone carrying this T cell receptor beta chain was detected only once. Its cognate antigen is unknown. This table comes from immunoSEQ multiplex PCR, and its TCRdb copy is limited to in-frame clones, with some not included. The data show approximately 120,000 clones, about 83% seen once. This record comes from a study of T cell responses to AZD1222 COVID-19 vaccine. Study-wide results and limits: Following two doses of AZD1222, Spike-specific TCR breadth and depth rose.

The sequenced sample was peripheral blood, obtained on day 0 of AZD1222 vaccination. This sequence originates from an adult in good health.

CDR3 nucleotide sequence: TGTGCCAGCAGCTTAGACAGGGGAGGTTCACCCCTCCACTTT. Translated, it gives CASSLDRGGSPLHF. This rearrangement joins TRBV7-2 to TRBJ1-6; 7 bases are a match to TRBD1. Germline values: CDR1 SGHTA, CDR2 FQGNSA. This CDR3 region has 14 residues. V dropped 1 base and J dropped 9; count of bases not matched to a gene: 3.